The text below deals with one TCR beta chain. This clonotype was detected only a few times. There is no known antigen for this receptor. The record has no base qualities; no much larger clone is one base away. Library construction relied on PCR. The instrument was an Illumina HiSeq 2500. To reduce PCR and sequencing biases, unique molecular identifiers were built into the TCR beta cDNA libraries. Every 1 to 10 million input T cells yielded approximately 500,000 cDNA molecules, meaning each molecule approximated one T cell. The patient libraries were prepared and sequenced using the same protocol as the earlier healthy control dataset. Within a given batch, samples were prepared together, multiplexed and sequenced on the same HiSeq lane. Concerning the study's data processing: Raw barcoded reads were processed with MIGEC, and single-read molecular identifier groups were discarded before consensus assembly and CDR3 extraction. VDJtools was used for post-analysis of the clonotype tables, with diversity normalized by down-sampling every dataset to the smallest sample size. Repertoire overlap clustering matched CDR3 amino acid but not nucleotide sequences to correct batch-related cross-sample contamination. The public reads were reanalyzed by TCRdb: fastp trimming at Q25, MiXCR alignment, in-frame beta chains only. Rows with one shared CDR3 protein collapse into an entry with the most common genes and DNA. The V and J calls were determined by TCRdb, not by the authors. In this sample the table shows some 190,000 distinct CDR3 sequences, approximately 28% of which occur a single time. The ten largest clones represent roughly 3.5% of the sample.

This entry belongs to a study of post-analysis software for immune sequencing data (dated by TCRdb to about 2015). About the investigation overall: The recorded disease courses included relapsing-remitting, secondary progressive and progressive-relapsing multiple sclerosis, and some patients had no subtype annotation. A subset of samples was prepared in parallel using single-end sample barcoding, then pooled and co-amplified after Illumina adapter ligation. The patient repertoires were compared against 10 to 12 previously published healthy control repertoires obtained from donors aged 6 to 25 years. The paper as a whole reports these results and caveats: The control group was slightly older than the multiple sclerosis patient group. Significantly higher frequencies in patients than in controls were found for about 5 TRBV segments, including TRBV5-6, TRBV5-1 and TRBV20-1. Strong co-clustering of samples prepared in the same batch was shown by direct clustering with F measure, prompting a batch-effect correction. Normalized Chao1 diversity was significantly lower in multiple sclerosis patients than controls, suggesting substantial peripheral T-cell clonal expansion.

Trimming takes 1 base from V and 7 bases from J, and the germline ends sit 7 bases apart. Taken from cysteine to phenylalanine, the CDR3 has 12 residues. CDR3 DNA is the only sequence kept; it has 36 bases, read in frame from the first base. From a lookup of the germline V gene, CDR1 and CDR2 are SGHTA and FQGNSA. TCR beta repertoires were profiled from peripheral blood of over 10 young patients with multiple sclerosis to demonstrate the VDJtools post-analysis software. The patients with multiple sclerosis were children and adolescents between roughly 6 and 15 years of age. Sequencing was carried out using blood. This TCR came from a girl younger than 18 with multiple sclerosis. Rearrangement joined TRBV7-2 to TRBJ1-1, with the D segment identity uncertain. The CDR3 has the sequence CASSLELNEAFF. The bases read TGTGCCAGCAGCTTAGAATTGAATGAAGCTTTCTTT.